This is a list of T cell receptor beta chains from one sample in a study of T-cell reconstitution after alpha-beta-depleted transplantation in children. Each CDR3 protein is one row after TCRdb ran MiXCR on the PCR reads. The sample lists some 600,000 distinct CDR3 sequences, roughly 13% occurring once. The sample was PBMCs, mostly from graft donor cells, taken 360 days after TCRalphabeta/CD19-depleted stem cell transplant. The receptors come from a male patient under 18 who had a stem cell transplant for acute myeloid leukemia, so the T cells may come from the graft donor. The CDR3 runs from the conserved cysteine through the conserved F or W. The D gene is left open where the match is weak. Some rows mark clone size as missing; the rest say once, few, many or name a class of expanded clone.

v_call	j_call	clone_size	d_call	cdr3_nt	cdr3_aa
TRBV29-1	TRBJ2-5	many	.	TGCAGCGTTGAGAGGGGACAGACCCAGTACTTC	CSVERGQTQYF
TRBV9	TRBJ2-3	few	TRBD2	TGTGCCAGCAGCCGCGGGGGACAGCGGGAGGTCGATAGCACAGATACGCAGTATTTT	CASSRGGQREVDSTDTQYF
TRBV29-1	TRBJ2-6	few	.	TGCAGCGTTCTAACAGGGAGCTCTGGGGCCAACGTCCTGACTTTC	CSVLTGSSGANVLTF
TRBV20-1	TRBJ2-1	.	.	TGCAGTGCTAGAGACGGACCACCGCGAAGTTCCTCCTACAATGAGCAGTTCTTC	CSARDGPPRSSSYNEQFF
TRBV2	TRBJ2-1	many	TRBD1	TGTGCCAGCCAAGACTCAGGGGGTTCTTACAATGAGCAGTTCTTC	CASQDSGGSYNEQFF
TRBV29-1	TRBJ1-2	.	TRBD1	TGCAGCGTTGACTGGACAGGGGTGGACTATGGCTACACCTTC	CSVDWTGVDYGYTF
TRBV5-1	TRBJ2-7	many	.	TGTGCCAGCAGTTTGGGTGGTCTGGGCTACGAGCAGTACTTC	CASSLGGLGYEQYF
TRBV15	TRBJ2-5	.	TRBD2	TGTGCCACCAGCGTCCGTGGGGGGGGACAAGAGACCCAGTACTTC	CATSVRGGGQETQYF
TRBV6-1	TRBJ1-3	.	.	TGTGCCAGCAGTGATCTCAGGGGTGCTGGAAACACCATATATTTT	CASSDLRGAGNTIYF
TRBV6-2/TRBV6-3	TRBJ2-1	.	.	TGTGCCAGCAGTTACCGAATCGGGAGTAATGAGCAGTTCTTC	CASSYRIGSNEQFF
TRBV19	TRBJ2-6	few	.	TGTGCCAGTAGTTCCGACCCTGGGGCCAACGTCCTGACTTTC	CASSSDPGANVLTF
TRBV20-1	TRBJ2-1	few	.	TGCAGTGCTAGCGAGACCCCGTTAAGGAATGAGCAGTTCTTC	CSASETPLRNEQFF
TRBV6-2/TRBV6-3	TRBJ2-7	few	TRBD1	TGTGCCAGCAACGACAGGGGGCGATCCCAATCGTGGTCCTACGAGCAGTACTTC	CASNDRGRSQSWSYEQYF
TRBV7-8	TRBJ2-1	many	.	TGTGCCAGCAGCCACGGATGGGGGGGGCGATCGTACAATGAGCAGTTCTTC	CASSHGWGGRSYNEQFF